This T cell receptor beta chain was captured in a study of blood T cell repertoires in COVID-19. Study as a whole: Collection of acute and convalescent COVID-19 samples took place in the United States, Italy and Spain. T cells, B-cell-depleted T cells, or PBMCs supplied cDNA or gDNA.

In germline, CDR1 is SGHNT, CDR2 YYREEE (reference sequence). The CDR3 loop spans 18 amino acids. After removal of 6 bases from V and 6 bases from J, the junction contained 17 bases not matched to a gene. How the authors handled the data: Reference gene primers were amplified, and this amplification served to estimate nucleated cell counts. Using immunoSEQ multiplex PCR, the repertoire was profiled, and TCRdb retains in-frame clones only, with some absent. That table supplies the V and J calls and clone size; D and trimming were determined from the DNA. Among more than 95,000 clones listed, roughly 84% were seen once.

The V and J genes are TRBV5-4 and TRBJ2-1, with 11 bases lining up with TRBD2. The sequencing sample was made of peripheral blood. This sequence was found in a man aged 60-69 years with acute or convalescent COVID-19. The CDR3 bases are TGTGCCAGCACCGGAAGAGCTCGTAGCGGGAGGGCTGGCAATGAGCAGTTCTTC. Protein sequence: CASTGRARSGRAGNEQFF.